These T cell receptor beta chains were read from a single sample in a study of CD8+CD57+ T cells in acquired aplastic anemia. Each CDR3 protein gets one entry after TCRdb re-called the reads with MiXCR. The sample records about 180,000 distinct CDR3 sequences, 55% to 65% being singletons. The sequenced sample was sorted CD4+, CD8+, or CD8+CD57+ T cells (not recorded which) from PBMCs. Receptors were obtained from a human donor with aplastic anemia. CDR3s include the opening cysteine and the closing phenylalanine or tryptophan. The order of the fields is V gene, clone size, D gene, J gene, CDR3 DNA, CDR3 protein. D genes are given only for firm matches. Clone size, where shown, is once, few, many, or a class for clones that have expanded.

V: TRBV19; size: once; D: -; J: TRBJ2-1; DNA: TGTGCCATTTCTCCGGGACGCCGAGGAGGGCTAGCGTCCTACAATGAGCAGTTCTTC; CDR3: CAISPGRRGGLASYNEQFF
V: TRBV20-1; size: -; D: TRBD2; J: TRBJ2-3; DNA: TGCAGTGCTCCGGGACTAGATCTGGATACGCAGTATTTT; CDR3: CSAPGLDLDTQYF
V: TRBV4-2; size: -; D: -; J: TRBJ2-3; DNA: TGTGCCAGCAGCCAAGGAGGGGGGAGCACAGATACGCAGTATTTT; CDR3: CASSQGGGSTDTQYF
V: TRBV20-1; size: -; D: -; J: TRBJ1-1; DNA: TGCAGTGGGCAGGTGAGGAACACTGAAGCTTTCTTT; CDR3: CSGQVRNTEAFF
V: TRBV14; size: -; D: TRBD1; J: TRBJ2-7; DNA: TGTGCCAGCAGCCGCGGAGGACAGGGCTACTCCTACGAGCAGTACTTC; CDR3: CASSRGGQGYSYEQYF
V: TRBV7-3; size: -; D: -; J: TRBJ2-7; DNA: TGTGCCAGCAGCTTGGGGGGGGCCCACAATGAGCAGTACTTC; CDR3: CASSLGGAHNEQYF
V: TRBV7-8; size: -; D: TRBD1; J: TRBJ2-3; DNA: TGTGCCAGCAGCTTAACGGCAGGGGGAGATACGCAGTATTTT; CDR3: CASSLTAGGDTQYF
V: TRBV9; size: -; D: -; J: TRBJ1-6; DNA: TGTGCCAGCAGCGTCGACAGCCGCAATTCACCCCTCCACTTT; CDR3: CASSVDSRNSPLHF
V: TRBV27; size: once; D: -; J: TRBJ1-5; DNA: TGTGCCAGCAGTTCTGGGAGACTCAATCAGCCCCAGCATTTT; CDR3: CASSSGRLNQPQHF
V: TRBV7-9; size: -; D: TRBD1; J: TRBJ1-4; DNA: TGTGCCAGCAGCCCCCCGGGACAGATGAATGAAAAACTGTTTTTT; CDR3: CASSPPGQMNEKLFF
V: TRBV7-9; size: -; D: -; J: TRBJ1-5; DNA: TGTGCCAGCAGCTCTGGCGTCAATCAGCACCAGCATTTT; CDR3: CASSSGVNQHQHF
V: TRBV12-3/TRBV12-4; size: many; D: TRBD1; J: TRBJ1-4; DNA: TGTGCCAGCAGTTTAGCGCTAAGGGGGACAGCAAAAAAACTGTTTTTT; CDR3: CASSLALRGTAKKLFF
V: TRBV19; size: many; D: TRBD1; J: TRBJ1-4; DNA: TGTGCCAGTAGCCAATCCGACAGGGTAAATGAAAAACTGTTTTTT; CDR3: CASSQSDRVNEKLFF
V: TRBV7-2; size: -; D: -; J: TRBJ1-2; DNA: TGTGCCAGCAGTTGGAGGGGGGGGACCAACTATGGCTACACCTTC; CDR3: CASSWRGGTNYGYTF
V: TRBV9; size: -; D: -; J: TRBJ2-7; DNA: TGTGCCAGCAGCGTAGGGGACACACTCTACGAGCAGTACTTC; CDR3: CASSVGDTLYEQYF
V: TRBV20-1; size: -; D: -; J: TRBJ2-7; DNA: TGCAGTGCTAGTTGGATGGGATACGAGCAGTACTTC; CDR3: CSASWMGYEQYF
V: TRBV4-1; size: many; D: TRBD1; J: TRBJ2-7; DNA: TGCGCCAGCAGCCCGGGACAGGGAACCTACGAGCAGTACTTC; CDR3: CASSPGQGTYEQYF
V: TRBV7-2; size: -; D: -; J: TRBJ2-5; DNA: TGTGCCAGCAGCTTTGGTCAGGGCGAGTATGAGACCCAGTACTTC; CDR3: CASSFGQGEYETQYF
V: TRBV6-1; size: many; D: -; J: TRBJ1-2; DNA: TGTGCCAGCAGTGAACTAGTAGGGCATGGCTACACCTTC; CDR3: CASSELVGHGYTF
V: TRBV6-1; size: -; D: TRBD2; J: TRBJ2-7; DNA: TGTGCCACCCTCCCAGTGCGGGGGAGCTCCTACGAGCAGTACTTC; CDR3: CATLPVRGSSYEQYF
V: TRBV19; size: -; D: TRBD1; J: TRBJ2-3; DNA: TGTGCCAGTATCAGGGGGACAGGGGGCCCAGATACGCAGTATTTT; CDR3: CASIRGTGGPDTQYF
V: TRBV19; size: -; D: -; J: TRBJ2-1; DNA: TGTGCCACCGTCGGACTTTCCCCCAATGAGCAGTTCTTC; CDR3: CATVGLSPNEQFF
V: TRBV2; size: -; D: TRBD1; J: TRBJ2-7; DNA: TGTGCCAGCACAAGACAGGGAGCTTTGCGGGAGCAGTACTTC; CDR3: CASTRQGALREQYF
V: TRBV9; size: -; D: TRBD2; J: TRBJ2-1; DNA: TGTGCCAGCAAGACTAGCGGCTCACACAATGAGCAGTTCTTC; CDR3: CASKTSGSHNEQFF
V: TRBV15; size: -; D: -; J: TRBJ2-7; DNA: TGTGCCACCAGCAGAGGATCAAACTACGGGCAGTACTTC; CDR3: CATSRGSNYGQYF
V: TRBV19; size: few; D: TRBD1; J: TRBJ1-6; DNA: TGTGCCAGTATGGGGACAGGGGGGCATTCACCCCTCCACTTT; CDR3: CASMGTGGHSPLHF
V: TRBV29-1; size: many; D: -; J: TRBJ2-7; DNA: TGCAGCACCCGGGCTTCGAGCTCCTACGAGCAGTACTTC; CDR3: CSTRASSSYEQYF
V: TRBV4-1; size: -; D: -; J: TRBJ2-7; DNA: TGCGCCAGCAGCCAAGATGGCATCCTGCAGTACTTC; CDR3: CASSQDGILQYF
V: TRBV20-1; size: -; D: TRBD2; J: TRBJ2-1; DNA: TGCAGTGCTAGAGATCCCCTAGCGGGATCCTACAATGAGCAGTTCTTC; CDR3: CSARDPLAGSYNEQFF
V: TRBV20-1; size: -; D: -; J: TRBJ1-2; DNA: TGCAGTGCTTGGGCCGCCACTAACTATGGCTACACCTTC; CDR3: CSAWAATNYGYTF
V: TRBV7-9; size: -; D: -; J: TRBJ1-1; DNA: TGTGCCAGCAGCTCACGCGGGGGGGTCAACCCTGAAGCTTTCTTT; CDR3: CASSSRGGVNPEAFF
V: TRBV7-8; size: -; D: -; J: TRBJ2-7; DNA: TGCGCCAGCAGCCAATTCTTTGACACTGTTTCCTCCTACGAGCAGTACTTC; CDR3: CASSQFFDTVSSYEQYF
V: TRBV24-1; size: -; D: -; J: TRBJ2-3; DNA: TGTGCCACCAGTGATTTGGAAGTTACGCAGTATTTT; CDR3: CATSDLEVTQYF
V: TRBV9; size: -; D: -; J: TRBJ2-4; DNA: TGTGCCAGCAGCGTAGGCTCCTTAGCCAAAAACATTCAGTACTTC; CDR3: CASSVGSLAKNIQYF
V: TRBV2; size: few; D: TRBD1; J: TRBJ1-5; DNA: TGTGCCAGCAGTGGGGACAGTAATCAGCCCCAGCATTTT; CDR3: CASSGDSNQPQHF
V: TRBV2; size: once; D: -; J: TRBJ1-4; DNA: TGTGCCAGCAGTGGGACAGTCACAACTAATGAAAAACTGTTTTTT; CDR3: CASSGTVTTNEKLFF
V: TRBV14; size: many; D: -; J: TRBJ2-6; DNA: TGTGCCAGCAGCCAAGGGAAAGGGCACTCTGGGGCCAACGTCCTGACTTTC; CDR3: CASSQGKGHSGANVLTF